A single sample gave rise to the 16 T cell receptor beta chains below, sequenced in a study of CD8+CD57+ T cells in acquired aplastic anemia. Genomic DNA templated the TCR beta VDJ and CDR3 profiling. TCRdb passed the reads through MiXCR, listing each CDR3 protein once. The sample records some 98,000 distinct CDR3 sequences, roughly 70% being singletons. Whoever was chosen for sequencing had shown CD8+CD57+ cell expansion by flow cytometry. Specimen: sorted CD4+, CD8+, or CD8+CD57+ T cells (not recorded which) from PBMCs. Source of these receptors: a human donor with aplastic anemia.

V usage is TRBV12-3 or TRBV12-4 and J usage is TRBJ1-2, with TRBD1 matching 7 bases. The length of the CDR3 is 14 residues. Trimming removed 6 bases from V and 8 bases from J; junction bases left unmatched: 12. The CDR3 loop reads CASSRVRTGGGYTF. The CDR3 bases are TGTGCCAGCAGCCGAGTACGGACAGGCGGGGGCTACACCTTC.

There are many counts of this clonotype. The chain uses TRBV7-2 and TRBJ2-3, with 9 bases fitting TRBD1. The CDR3 sequence is 15 residues long. Germline assignment: CDR1 SGHTA and CDR2 FQGNSA. V trimming: 0 bases; J trimming: 6 bases; junction bases outside the gene matches: 4. The CDR3 region is CASSLAGQGLDTQYF. Written as DNA, the CDR3 is TGTGCCAGCAGCTTAGCCGGACAGGGGTTGGATACGCAGTATTTT.

This chain uses TRBV4-2 with TRBJ2-5; TRBD1 might be the D (6 bases). This CDR3 contains 14 residues. Per the germline V gene, CDR1 is LGHNA and CDR2 is YNFKEQ. Deletions cut 3 bases from V and 3 bases from J, with 11 bases between. CDR3 residues: CASSQGWTEETQYF. CDR3 coding DNA: TGTGCCAGCAGCCAGGGATGGACAGAAGAGACCCAGTACTTC.

The chain employs TRBV19 and TRBJ1-1, with D possibly TRBD1 on 5 matching bases. Germline V gene lookup returns CDR1 LNHDA and CDR2 SQIVND (reference sequence). Deletions cut 5 bases from V and 1 base from J, with 14 bases between. The CDR3 extends over 15 amino acids. The CDR3 region is CASSVDTEWNTEAFF. The CDR3 DNA sequence: TGTGCCAGTAGTGTGGACACTGAGTGGAACACTGAAGCTTTCTTT. The full variable domain, completed using reference TRBV19 and TRBJ1-1, is DGGITQSPKYLFRKEGQNVTLSCEQNLNHDAMYWYRQDPGQGLRLIYYSQIVNDFQKGDIAEGYSVSREKKESFPLTVTSAQKNPTAFYLCASSVDTEWNTEAFFGQGTRLTVV.

The chain recombines TRBV20-1 with TRBJ1-5, with a possible D match to TRBD1 (5 bases). The V and J ends lost 0 bases and 7 bases respectively, with 13 bases between them. Per germline, CDR1 DFQATT and CDR2 SNEGSKA (reference sequence). This CDR3 is built from 14 residues. CDR3 nucleotides: TGCAGTGCTAGAGATCGCGGGGGTAGGCAGCCCCAGCATTTT. It yields the protein CSARDRGGRQPQHF.

This clonotype was counted a few times. This rearrangement joins TRBV29-1 to TRBJ2-2; D not certain. Between the trimmed V and J ends, which lost 3 bases and 4 bases, there was a span of 6 bases. CDR1 and CDR2 (germline): SQVTM, ANQGSEA. The CDR3 loop spans 12 amino acids. The DNA of the CDR3 is TGCAGCGTTGAGGGCGGCACCGGGGAGCTGTTTTTT. Its translation: CSVEGGTGELFF.

The chain uses TRBV19 and TRBJ2-7; D is perhaps TRBD1 (6 bases). The CDR3 sequence is 12 residues long. Trimming left V 9 bases short and J 6 bases short, with 15 bases between. Germline lookup yields CDR1 LNHDA and CDR2 SQIVND (reference sequence). The CDR3 here is CARDSPLREQYF. The CDR3 coding sequence is TGTGCCAGGGACAGTCCGCTCCGCGAGCAGTACTTC.

The sample holds one count of this clonotype. This chain joins TRBV2 and TRBJ2-5; 8 nucleotides agree with TRBD2. Germline trimming cut 5 bases from V and 1 base from J; bases unmatched to any gene: 3. The CDR3 contains 14 residues. In germline, CDR1 is SNHLY, CDR2 FYNNEI. CDR3 DNA sequence: TGTGCCAGCAGTTCACTAGCGGTCCAAGAGACCCAGTACTTC. Amino acids: CASSSLAVQETQYF.

This sequence joins TRBV20-1 and TRBJ2-3, with D perhaps being TRBD1 or TRBD2 (5 bases each). Germline V gene lookup returns CDR1 DFQATT and CDR2 SNEGSKA (reference sequence). Trimming took 3 bases from V and 5 from J, leaving 21 bases between them. This CDR3 has 16 amino acids. This chain's CDR3 is CSARDWGTGRLDTQYF. DNA for the CDR3: TGCAGTGCTAGGGATTGGGGAACGGGGCGTTTAGATACGCAGTATTTT.

The J gene is TRBJ2-7, the V gene TRBV19, with a weak D call TRBD2 (5 bases). Between the trimmed V and J ends, which lost 7 bases and 1 base, there was a span of 14 bases. The germline CDR1 and CDR2 sequences are LNHDA and SQIVND (reference sequence). The CDR3 consists of 14 residues. Written as DNA, the CDR3 is TGTGCCAGTAATCGGGGAGACTTTTCCTACGAGCAGTACTTC. It encodes CASNRGDFSYEQYF.

At least ten counts were recorded for this clonotype. The V and J genes are TRBV24-1 and TRBJ2-5, with 9 positions matching TRBD1. V shed 9 bases and J 5 bases; nucleotides not matched to a gene: 0. Germline loops: CDR1 KGHDR, CDR2 SFDVKD. This CDR3 spans 11 amino acids. In DNA, the CDR3 is TGTGCCACCGGACAGGGGGAGACCCAGTACTTC. Translating it yields CATGQGETQYF.

The chain combines TRBV7-2 with TRBJ2-2; D unclear. This CDR3 has 13 residues. V shed 4 bases and J shed 2 bases, with 5 bases lying between them. Germline V CDR1 and CDR2: SGHTA, FQGNSA. CDR3 amino acids: CASSWPNTGELFF. The CDR3 DNA reads TGTGCCAGCAGCTGGCCAAACACCGGGGAGCTGTTTTTT.

The chain is built from TRBV7-3 and TRBJ1-1; D call uncertain. This CDR3 has 15 amino acids. Germline V lookup: CDR1 SGHTA, CDR2 FQGTGA. V was pared by 5 bases and J by 10 bases, with 23 bases between. The CDR3 spells CASSPSDLGRAGAFF. The DNA of the CDR3 is TGTGCCAGCAGCCCGTCGGACCTTGGAAGGGCTGGAGCTTTCTTT.

The rearrangement links TRBV19 to TRBJ2-1, with D unresolved. Trimming removed 10 bases from V and 4 bases from J, with 14 bases in between. The germline gives CDR1 LNHDA, CDR2 SQIVND (reference sequence). The CDR3 extends over 13 amino acids. CDR3 loop: CATAARLYNEQFF. In DNA form, the CDR3 reads TGTGCCACCGCAGCCCGCCTATACAATGAGCAGTTCTTC.

The count of this clonotype is one. The J gene is TRBJ2-1, the V gene TRBV29-1; no clear D gene. Trimming shortened V by 3 bases and J by 3 bases, and 15 bases separated the two germline ends. CDR3 length: 15 amino acids. CDR1 and CDR2 (germline): SQVTM, ANQGSEA. The CDR3 loop reads CSVDYVWALYNEQFF. The CDR3 DNA is TGCAGCGTTGATTACGTATGGGCCCTCTACAATGAGCAGTTCTTC.

A remark on this clonotype: At one end the junction does not follow the germline gene, possibly because of a read error. The chain is built from TRBV9 and TRBJ2-2; D is perhaps TRBD2 (5 bases). The CDR3 is 17 residues long. CDR1 and CDR2 (germline): SGDLS, YYNGEE. The CDR3 here is CASSVLSGITNAGELFF. CDR3 coding DNA: TGTGCCAGCAGCGTACTCTCGGGAATTACGAACGCCGGGGAGCTGTTTTTT.